The 20 T cell receptor beta chains presented below share a single source sample, sequenced in a study of T cells in women clearing cervical HPV infection. The table came from immunoSEQ multiplex PCR; TCRdb's copy has only in-frame clones and leaves some out. The sample is made up of around 25,000 clones, and the top ten hold approximately 12% of it. Sequenced material: blood buffy coat. Receptors were obtained from a woman aged 18 to 75 with a cervical HPV16 infection that either progressed to CIN3+ or cleared (not recorded which).

The CDR3 loop is CASSSIPARGETQYF. Partial CDR3 DNA: TGTGCCAGCAGCTCTATCCCAGCGCGGGGAGAGACC. V is TRBV7-2 and J is TRBJ2-5; weak D call: TRBD2 (6 bases). The read ends 3 residues before the CDR3 terminus; that terminus is restored from the germline J gene. The CDR3 contains 15 residues. The germline gives CDR1 SGHTA, CDR2 FQGNSA. Deletions cut 4 bases from V and 4 bases from J, with 16 bases between.

With regard to this clone: The read is 3 residues too short to cover the CDR3 end, so that end is filled in from the germline J gene. The V call is TRBV19, the J call TRBJ1-4; a possible D gene is TRBD1 (6 bases). V dropped 2 bases and J dropped 8 bases, with 12 bases sitting between them. This CDR3 is 14 amino acids long. Germline-derived CDR1 and CDR2 are LNHDA and SQIVND (reference sequence). The CDR3 spells CASSIQGRREKLFF. The DNA read from the CDR3 is TGTGCCAGTAGTATACAGGGGCGCCGGGAAAAA.

The CDR3 sequence is CASRNISTSNQPQYF. CDR3 bases read: TGCGCCAGCAGGAACATCAGTACTAGCAATCAGCCG. The chain joins TRBV5-1 to TRBJ2-3, with a tentative D call TRBD2 (6 bases). The read stops 3 residues short of the end of the CDR3; the missing end is completed from the germline J gene. The CDR3 covers 15 residues. Germline CDR1 is SGHRS and CDR2 is YFSETQ.

A note on this clone: From the germline J gene comes the end of the CDR3, since the read stops 3 residues before it. V is TRBV13 and J is TRBJ2-1, with D tentatively TRBD1 (5 bases). Germline V gene sequence: CDR1 PRHDT, CDR2 FYEKMQ (reference sequence). The CDR3 spans 16 residues. The V end lost 4 bases, the J end lost 4 bases, and 17 bases lay between the germline ends. The CDR3 spells CASSSVGAPGYNEQFF. The CDR3 bases that were read are TGTGCCAGCAGCTCGGTTGGGGCTCCAGGGTACAATGAG. The full variable domain, with the rest looked up from reference TRBV13 and TRBJ2-1, is AAGVIQSPRHLIKEKRETATLKCYPIPRHDTVYWYQQGPGQDPQFLISFYEKMQSDKGSIPDRFSAQQFSDYHSELNMSSLELGDSALYFCASSSVGAPGYNEQFFGPGTRLTVL.

Remarks on this clone: Read coverage stops 3 residues before the CDR3 terminus; the germline J gene supplies the remainder. This chain links TRBV18 with TRBJ2-5, with 12 bases matching TRBD2. This CDR3 has 18 amino acids. Germline CDR1 is KGHSH and CDR2 is LQKENI. V gave up 0 bases and J gave up 2 bases; unmatched junction bases: 7. The CDR3 protein is CASSPPRGTSGPQETQYF. Partial CDR3 DNA: TGTGCCAGCTCACCACCAAGGGGGACTAGCGGGCCACAAGAGACC.

Note on this clone: The read ends 3 residues early relative to the CDR3; the germline J gene fills the gap. V usage is TRBV2 and J usage is TRBJ1-4; possibly TRBD1 for D (6 bases). The CDR3 loop spans 14 amino acids. Germline loops: CDR1 SNHLY, CDR2 FYNNEI. CDR3 DNA (partial): TGTGCCAGCAAGGTGGGACATTCCAATTCACCA. Protein: CASKVGHSNSP. The entire CDR3 sequence reads CASKVGHSNSPLFF.

On this clone: The read gets to within 3 residues of the CDR3 end, and the germline J gene fills in the rest. This sequence joins TRBV6-2 or TRBV6-3 and TRBJ2-2, with a tentative D call TRBD2 (6 bases). The CDR3 is made up of 15 amino acids. From germline, CDR1 is MNHEY and CDR2 SVGEGT. The V end was cut by 6 bases, the J end by 7 bases, with 18 bases between. Partial CDR3 DNA: TGTGCCAGCAGATACCACCGACTAGTTGTCGGGGAG. This translates into CASRYHRLVVGE. The complete CDR3 reads CASRYHRLVVGELFF.

With regard to this clone: The read comes to an end 3 residues before the CDR3 does, leaving the germline J gene to fill in the end. The chain carries TRBV5-1 and TRBJ1-1; a possible D gene is TRBD1 (6 bases). This CDR3 comprises 14 residues. The germline V gene has CDR1 SGHRS and CDR2 YFSETQ. The part of the CDR3 DNA that was read is TGCGCCAGCAGCGCGGAAAAGATCAGGGGAGAT. This encodes CASSAEKIRGD. The CDR3 as a whole reads CASSAEKIRGDAFF.

As for this clone: The sequenced fragment ends 3 residues before the CDR3 boundary, so the rest is inferred from the germline J gene. J is TRBJ1-2 and V is TRBV7-9, with D hard to call. V gave up 5 bases and J gave up 3 bases, with 10 bases separating them. Germline CDR1 SEHNR, CDR2 FQNEAQ (reference sequence). There are 13 residues in the CDR3. The chain's CDR3 is CASSPPIDYGYTF. Incomplete CDR3 DNA: TGTGCCAGCAGCCCCCCAATTGACTATGGC.

With regard to this clone: The read halts 3 residues ahead of the CDR3 end, with the missing end drawn from the germline J gene. This chain connects TRBV18 to TRBJ2-3; TRBD1 or TRBD2 may be the D gene (5 bases each). This CDR3 is 16 amino acids long. Germline lookup yields CDR1 KGHSH and CDR2 LQKENI. The CDR3 bases that were read are TGTGCCAGCTCAACGAGGGTGCAGGGAAGATCGGAGACG. Its translation: CASSTRVQGRSET. The entire CDR3 protein is CASSTRVQGRSETQYF.

In the case of this clone: The missing CDR3 end, 3 residues past where the read stops, is filled in from the germline J gene. The rearrangement joins TRBV5-1 to TRBJ1-4; D is perhaps TRBD1 (6 bases). This CDR3 region has 13 residues. Germline assignment: CDR1 SGHRS and CDR2 YFSETQ. The DNA read from the CDR3 is TGCGCCAGCAGCGGGGGGGCGCGGGGTCGA. Translation: CASSGGARGR. The whole CDR3 sequence reads CASSGGARGRLFF.

In the case of this clone: The read falls 3 residues short of the CDR3 end, and the missing part is taken from the germline J gene. The chain joins TRBV30 to TRBJ2-2; TRBD2 might be the D (6 bases). Germline values: CDR1 GTSNPN, CDR2 SVGIG (reference sequence). The length of the CDR3 is 14 residues. The CDR3 DNA, read in part, is TGTGCCTGGAGTCCCGGGCCGCGGGGTTCACCG. Amino acids: CAWSPGPRGSP. The full CDR3 reads CAWSPGPRGSPLFF.

To note about this clone: Read coverage stops 3 residues before the CDR3 terminus; the germline J gene supplies the remainder. The genes are TRBV18 and TRBJ1-2, with 8 positions matching TRBD1. Unmatched junction bases numbered 6, after V lost 3 bases and J lost 6 bases. CDR1 and CDR2 (germline): KGHSH, LQKENI. There are 14 residues in the CDR3. CDR3 DNA, as far as it was read: TGTGCCAGCTCACCGCAGACAGGGGCGGATGGC. Translated, it gives CASSPQTGADG. The whole CDR3 reads CASSPQTGADGYTF.

Notes on this clone: The read finishes 3 residues shy of the CDR3 end, and the germline J gene is used to complete it. The chain joins TRBV7-2 to TRBJ1-4, with D tentatively TRBD1 (5 bases). The CDR3 runs to 14 residues. Trimming removed 5 bases from V and 7 bases from J, with 14 bases in between. Germline assignment: CDR1 SGHTA and CDR2 FQGNSA. The CDR3 bases that were read are TGTGCCAGCAGCCTGGCAAGGGGCGGTGAAAAA. This translates into CASSLARGGEK. The complete CDR3 sequence is CASSLARGGEKLFF.

As to this clone: The read halts 3 residues ahead of the CDR3 end, with the missing end drawn from the germline J gene. The chain couples TRBV9 to TRBJ2-7; D is perhaps TRBD2 (6 bases). Trimming stripped 10 bases from V and 2 bases from J, with 13 bases between. The CDR3 sequence is 12 residues long. Looked up from germline, CDR1 is SGDLS and CDR2 is YYNGEE. Incomplete CDR3 DNA: TGTGCCCCCGTAGCGGCAACCTACGAG. Encoded protein: CAPVAATYE. The full CDR3 reads CAPVAATYEQYF.

On this clone itself: The CDR3 extends 3 residues past the end of the read, so its final part is completed from the germline J gene. The rearrangement joins TRBV7-3 to TRBJ2-3, with D unresolved. The germline CDR1 and CDR2 sequences are SGHTA and FQGTGA. CDR3 length equals 12 residues. CDR3 protein: CASSRRQETQYF. The CDR3 DNA, read in part, is TGTGCCAGCAGCCGGAGACAAGAGACG.

A note on this clone: Read data end 3 residues before the CDR3 end; the end is taken from the germline J gene. V and J are TRBV7-6 and TRBJ2-5, with TRBD2 matching 12 bases. Germline V lookup: CDR1 SGHVS, CDR2 FNYEAQ. This CDR3 contains 16 residues. CDR3 DNA, as far as it was read: TGTGCCAGCAGTCTTGGACTAGCGGGGCGCACAGATACC. This translates into CASSLGLAGRTDT. The whole CDR3 region reads CASSLGLAGRTDTQYF. The full variable domain, in which reference TRBV7-6 and TRBJ2-5 provide the parts outside the CDR3, is GAGVSQSPRYKVTKRGQDVALRCDPISGHVSLYWYRQALGQGPEFLTYFNYEAQQDKSGLPNDRFSAERPEGSISTLTIQRTEQRDSAMYRCASSLGLAGRTDTQYFGPGTRLLVL.

CDR3 DNA, as far as it was read: TGTGCCTGTGATTCGGGGGGCAATCAGCCG. Protein sequence: CACDSGGNQP. Given in full, the CDR3 is CACDSGGNQPQYF. The chain is built from TRBV30 and TRBJ2-3, with a tentative D call TRBD2 (7 bases). The CDR3 end falls 3 residues outside the read, so it is completed with the germline J gene. CDR1 is GTSNPN, CDR2 SVGIG, per germline (reference sequence). The CDR3 spans 13 residues.

A word on this clone: Read coverage stops 3 residues before the CDR3 terminus; the germline J gene supplies the remainder. J is TRBJ1-3 and V is TRBV7-6; 9 nucleotides agree with TRBD1. The trim removed 5 bases at V and 6 bases at J, leaving 11 bases unmatched. Germline V gene data show CDR1 as SGHVS and CDR2 as FNYEAQ. This CDR3 is built from 16 residues. CDR3 sequence reads: CASSSSWGQGANTIYF. The part of the CDR3 DNA that was read is TGTGCCAGCAGCAGCTCCTGGGGACAGGGCGCAAACACC.

To note about this clone: The sequenced fragment ends 3 residues before the CDR3 boundary, so the rest is inferred from the germline J gene. The V gene is TRBV18, the J gene TRBJ2-7; 9 positions match TRBD1. The CDR3 has 13 amino acids. Germline trimming cut 1 base from V and 5 bases from J; bases unmatched to any gene: 0. From germline, CDR1 is KGHSH and CDR2 LQKENI. CDR3 loop: CASSPRDRDEQYF. The sequenced CDR3 bases are TGTGCCAGCTCACCACGGGACAGGGACGAG.